This is a list of T cell receptor beta chains from one sample in a study of CD8 T cells in Susac syndrome. TCRdb re-called the immunoSEQ multiplex PCR reads with MiXCR, one entry per CDR3 protein. The sample shows roughly 200,000 distinct CDR3 sequences, 90% to 95% of them seen only once. Sequences were obtained from CD4+ T cells from PBMCs. The receptor source for this set is a human donor in good health. Each CDR3 is given with its conserved first and last residue. Each record gives: D gene, J gene, clone size, V gene, CDR3 DNA, CDR3 protein. D genes are given only for firm matches. Some rows mark clone size as missing; the rest say once, few, many or name a class of expanded clone.

TRBD2 | TRBJ2-5 | . | TRBV29-1 | TGCAGCGGGCAGCGGGGGACCCAAGAGACCCAGTACTTC | CSGQRGTQETQYF
. | TRBJ1-5 | . | TRBV28 | TGTGCCAGCATCTCCGGGGGAGGCAATCAGCCCCAGCATTTT | CASISGGGNQPQHF
. | TRBJ2-3 | . | TRBV12-3/TRBV12-4 | TGTGCCAGCAGGACAAGCTCCACAGATACGCAGTATTTT | CASRTSSTDTQYF
. | TRBJ2-5 | . | TRBV29-1 | TGCAGCGGCCTAGGGGAGACCCAGTACTTC | CSGLGETQYF
. | TRBJ2-3 | . | TRBV9 | TGTGCCAGCAGCCTCAGGGCGGGACAAAGCACAGATACGCAGTATTTT | CASSLRAGQSTDTQYF
TRBD2 | TRBJ2-3 | . | TRBV9 | TGTGCCAGCAGCGGGACCCCTAGCGGGGGGGGAACAGATACGCAGTATTTT | CASSGTPSGGGTDTQYF
. | TRBJ1-2 | . | TRBV28 | TGTGCCAGCAGCCCCGGGGGGGGCGATAACTATGGCTACACCTTC | CASSPGGGDNYGYTF
. | TRBJ1-1 | . | TRBV29-1 | TGCAGCGTTGAGAGGGCAGCGAACACTGAAGCTTTCTTT | CSVERAANTEAFF
. | TRBJ2-3 | . | TRBV6-2/TRBV6-3 | TGTGCCACCCTCCGGGGGATGGGGGCCAGCACAGATACGCAGTATTTT | CATLRGMGASTDTQYF
. | TRBJ2-6 | . | TRBV10-3 | TGTGCCATCAGGGGTGATGGGGCCAACGTCCTGACTTTC | CAIRGDGANVLTF
. | TRBJ2-2 | . | TRBV5-1 | TGCGCCAGCAGAGCGGGGACAATGAGGACCGGGGAGCTGTTTTTT | CASRAGTMRTGELFF
TRBD1 | TRBJ1-6 | . | TRBV7-9 | TGTGCCAGCAGCCGAGAACAGGGGCGCCAGGCACCCCTCCACTTT | CASSREQGRQAPLHF
. | TRBJ2-6 | . | TRBV15 | TGTGCCACCAGCAAGCAACAGCTCTCTGGGGCCAACGTCCTGACTTTC | CATSKQQLSGANVLTF
TRBD2 | TRBJ2-5 | . | TRBV3-1 | TGTGCCAGCAGCCAAGAAAGGGGAGGGGCGGGAGAGACCCAGTACTTC | CASSQERGGAGETQYF
TRBD1 | TRBJ2-6 | . | TRBV28 | TGTGCCAGCAGCCTAGTCCCGGGACAGGGATCAGGGGCCAACGTCCTGACTTTC | CASSLVPGQGSGANVLTF
. | TRBJ1-6 | . | TRBV19 | TGTGCCACCACCAATAACGGATATAATTCACCCCTCCACTTT | CATTNNGYNSPLHF
. | TRBJ2-5 | once | TRBV3-1 | TGTGCCAGCAGCCAATTCGACACCCAGTACTTC | CASSQFDTQYF
TRBD1 | TRBJ1-2 | . | TRBV4-3 | TGCGCCAGCAGCCAAGAGTTGGGACAGGGGGACTATGGCTACACCTTC | CASSQELGQGDYGYTF
TRBD1 | TRBJ1-6 | . | TRBV7-9 | TGTGCCAGCAGCGGGGACAGGATTGGGGCCCTCCACTTT | CASSGDRIGALHF